This TCR beta chain was sequenced in a study of siplizumab effects on memory and regulatory T cells. Germline assignment: CDR1 LGHNA and CDR2 YNFKEQ. The CDR3 is 14 residues long. Trimming left V 4 bases short and J 3 bases short, with 13 bases between. Study-wide points: The authors mapped only a minor fraction of alloreactive clones to unstimulated subsets. An assignable phenotype, naive or memory, was missing from roughly 79-95% of proliferating CD4+ or CD8+ clones. Apparently more diverse than memory cells, naive T cells also seemed major alloresponse contributors.

Roughly 9.8 x 10^4 TCR templates were assayed per sample. Method: immunoSEQ multiplex PCR; TCRdb's copy keeps in-frame clones and lacks some. The table lists tens of thousands of clones, approximately 93% of them singletons. Details on this clone: No antigen is known for it.

The sequencing sample was made of CD8+ T cells sorted from blood. The gene calls are TRBV4-2 and TRBJ2-7, with D perhaps matching TRBD2 (5 bases). The source is a human donor in good health. This CDR3 reads CASSPPAGVYEQYF. The CDR3 DNA follows: TGTGCCAGCAGCCCCCCGGCGGGTGTCTACGAGCAGTACTTC.